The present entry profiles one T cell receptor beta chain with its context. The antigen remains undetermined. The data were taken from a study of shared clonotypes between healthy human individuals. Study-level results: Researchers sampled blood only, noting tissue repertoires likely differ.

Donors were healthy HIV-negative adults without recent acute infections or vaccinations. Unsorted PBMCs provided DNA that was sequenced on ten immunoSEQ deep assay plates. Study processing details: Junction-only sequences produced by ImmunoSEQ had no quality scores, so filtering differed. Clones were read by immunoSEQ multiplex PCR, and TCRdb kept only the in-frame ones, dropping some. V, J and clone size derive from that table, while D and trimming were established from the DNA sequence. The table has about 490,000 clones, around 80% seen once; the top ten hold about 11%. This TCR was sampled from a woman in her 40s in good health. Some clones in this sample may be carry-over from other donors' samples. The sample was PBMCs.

CDR3 sequence (DNA): TGCGCCAGCAGCTTGGCCTCAATTCGCTTGGACAGCTCTGGAAACACCATATATTTT. Translated, it gives CASSLASIRLDSSGNTIYF. The V gene is TRBV5-1, the J gene TRBJ1-3; possibly TRBD1 for D (6 bases). The CDR3 spans 19 residues. V lost 0 bases and J lost 0, with 19 bases in between. Per germline, CDR1 SGHRS and CDR2 YFSETQ. Drawing the rest from reference TRBV5-1 and TRBJ1-3, the complete variable domain is KAGVTQTPRYLIKTRGQQVTLSCSPISGHRSVSWYQQTPGQGLQFLFEYFSETQRNKGNFPGRFSGRQFSNSRSEMNVSTLELGDSALYLCASSLASIRLDSSGNTIYFGEGSWLTVV.